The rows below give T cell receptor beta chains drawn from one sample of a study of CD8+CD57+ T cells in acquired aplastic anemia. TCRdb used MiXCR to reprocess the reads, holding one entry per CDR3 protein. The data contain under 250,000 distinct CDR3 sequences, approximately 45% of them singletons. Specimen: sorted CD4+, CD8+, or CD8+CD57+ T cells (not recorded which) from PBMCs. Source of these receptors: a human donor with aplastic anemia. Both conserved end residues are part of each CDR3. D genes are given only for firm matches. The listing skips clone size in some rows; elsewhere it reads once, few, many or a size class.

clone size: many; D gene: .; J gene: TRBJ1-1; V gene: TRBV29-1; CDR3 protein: CSAVGGKRNTEAFF; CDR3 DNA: TGCAGCGCTGTAGGGGGGAAGAGGAACACTGAAGCTTTCTTT
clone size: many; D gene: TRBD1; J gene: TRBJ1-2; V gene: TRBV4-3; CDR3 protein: CAARDSENYGYTF; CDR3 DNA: TGCGCCGCCAGGGACAGCGAAAACTATGGCTACACCTTC
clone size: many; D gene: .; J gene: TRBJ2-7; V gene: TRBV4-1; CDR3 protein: CASSQEGGGTYEQYF; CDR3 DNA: TGCGCCAGCAGCCAAGAGGGTGGCGGAACCTACGAGCAGTACTTC
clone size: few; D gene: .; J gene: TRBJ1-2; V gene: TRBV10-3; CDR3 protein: CAIGREGYGYTF; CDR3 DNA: TGTGCCATCGGACGGGAGGGTTATGGCTACACCTTC
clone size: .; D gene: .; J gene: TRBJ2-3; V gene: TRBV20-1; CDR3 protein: CSARVGAFLAADTQYF; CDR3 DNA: TGCAGTGCTAGAGTAGGGGCCTTCCTGGCGGCAGATACGCAGTATTTT
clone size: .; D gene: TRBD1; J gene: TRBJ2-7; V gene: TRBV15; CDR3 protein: CATSKTSGTGPYEQYF; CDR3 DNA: TGTGCCACCAGCAAAACCTCCGGGACAGGACCCTACGAGCAGTACTTC
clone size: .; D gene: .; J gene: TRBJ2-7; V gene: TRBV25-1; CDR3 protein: CACSARGTGDYYEQYF; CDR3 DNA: .
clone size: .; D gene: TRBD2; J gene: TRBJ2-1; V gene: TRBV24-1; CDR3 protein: CATSVGGSSYNEQFF; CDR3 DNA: TGTGCCACCAGTGTAGGCGGGAGCTCCTACAATGAGCAGTTCTTC
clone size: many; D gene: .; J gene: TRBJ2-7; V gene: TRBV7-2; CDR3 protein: CASSLVYYYYEQYF; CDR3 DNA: TGTGCCAGCAGCTTAGTATACTACTACTACGAGCAGTACTTC
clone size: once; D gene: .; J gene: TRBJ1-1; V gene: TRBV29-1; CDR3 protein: CSVEAGRGTEAFF; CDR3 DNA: TGCAGCGTTGAGGCGGGACGGGGCACTGAAGCTTTCTTT